A single sample gave rise to the 21 T cell receptor beta chains below, sequenced in a study of OX40 agonist ivuxolimab in advanced cancers. Sequencing used immunoSEQ multiplex PCR; TCRdb keeps in-frame clones, though not all of them. This table has around 110,000 clones, just over 90% appearing once. The material sequenced was CD4+ or CD8+ T cells sorted from blood, taken in a trial of the OX40 agonist ivuxolimab. Receptor source: an adult with an advanced solid tumor such as melanoma, head and neck, liver or kidney cancer.

The chain uses TRBV5-1 and TRBJ2-3, with D possibly being TRBD2 (5 bases). The ends were cut back, 1 base at V and 0 bases at J, with 6 bases in the middle. The CDR3 totals 14 residues. The germline gives CDR1 SGHRS, CDR2 YFSETQ. The CDR3 DNA sequence: TGCGCCAGCAGCTTGACGGGGAGCACAGATACGCAGTATTTT. Translated, it gives CASSLTGSTDTQYF.

The V call is TRBV6-5, the J call TRBJ1-2, with TRBD1 matching 9 bases. The CDR3 contains 14 residues. Unmatched junction bases numbered 6, after V lost 6 bases and J lost 4 bases. Germline V CDR1 and CDR2: MNHEY, SVGAGI. CDR3 sequence (DNA): TGTGCCAGCAGGACGGGACAGGGCTTCTATGGCTACACCTTC. It yields the protein CASRTGQGFYGYTF.

In this sample, this clone turned up once. The chain recombines TRBV6-5 with TRBJ1-4; TRBD1 matches 9 bases. This CDR3 region has 13 residues. Germline V lookup: CDR1 MNHEY, CDR2 SVGAGI. V shed 5 bases, J shed 8 bases, and the junction held 3 bases outside the gene matches. CDR3 coding DNA: TGTGCCAGCAGTCGGACAGGGGCGGAAAAACTGTTTTTT. It codes for CASSRTGAEKLFF.

This clone was found a few times. This sequence joins TRBV2 and TRBJ2-7; TRBD1 aligns across 7 bases. The V and J ends lost 6 bases and 3 bases, in that order; junction bases with no gene match: 2. From germline, CDR1 is SNHLY and CDR2 FYNNEI. There are 12 residues in the CDR3. DNA for the CDR3: TGTGCCAGCAGGAGGGACAGCTACGAGCAGTACTTC. Encoded protein: CASRRDSYEQYF.

This chain connects TRBV2 to TRBJ1-2, with TRBD1 matching over 9 bases. Germline V gives CDR1 SNHLY, CDR2 FYNNEI. This CDR3 is built from 16 residues. The V and J ends lost 4 bases and 5 bases, in that order; junction bases with no gene match: 11. CDR3 sequence (DNA): TGTGCCAGCAGTGGTACAGGGGGCCCCTCGGGGTATGGCTACACCTTC. Protein product: CASSGTGGPSGYGYTF.

CDR3 amino acids: CASSQEGQGATGELFF. As DNA, the CDR3 is TGTGCCAGCAGCCAAGAAGGGCAGGGGGCAACCGGGGAGCTGTTTTTT. This chain links TRBV5-4 with TRBJ2-2; TRBD1 matches 8 bases. Germline CDR1 is SGHNT and CDR2 is YYREEE (reference sequence). Trimming took 4 bases from V and 5 from J; bases not matched to a gene: 10. This CDR3 spans 16 amino acids.

The rearrangement joins TRBV5-1 to TRBJ1-5; 7 nucleotides match TRBD1. The germline CDR1 and CDR2 sequences are SGHRS and YFSETQ. This CDR3 is 15 amino acids long. V trimming: 0 bases; J trimming: 7 bases; junction bases outside the gene matches: 7. The CDR3 DNA reads TGCGCCAGCAGCTTGGGAACAGGGGTCAACCAGCCCCAGCATTTT. It yields the protein CASSLGTGVNQPQHF.

This clone was recorded a few times. The V and J genes are TRBV2 and TRBJ1-6; TRBD1 is a possible D gene (6 bases). CDR1 and CDR2 (germline): SNHLY, FYNNEI. V dropped 8 bases and J dropped 3 bases, with 14 bases sitting between them. The CDR3 runs to 15 residues. CDR3: CASQTGSGYNSPLHF. The CDR3 DNA reads TGTGCCAGCCAAACAGGGTCAGGCTATAATTCACCCCTCCACTTT.

This clone was seen a few times. This chain connects TRBV10-3 to TRBJ1-1; D uncertain. The CDR3 runs 11 residues. Deletions cut 6 bases from V and 1 base from J, with 3 bases between. Germline-derived CDR1 and CDR2 are ENHRY and SYGVKD. This chain's CDR3 is CAIRENTEAFF. DNA of the CDR3: TGTGCCATCAGAGAGAACACTGAAGCTTTCTTT.

The genes are TRBV28 and TRBJ1-2; unclear D gene. CDR1 is MDHEN and CDR2 is SYDVKM in the germline V gene. Trimming removed 2 bases from V and 11 bases from J, with 12 bases in between. The CDR3 consists of 12 residues. The DNA of the CDR3 is TGTGCCAGCAGTTTAGAGGTTGGGAGATACACCTTC. This sequence encodes CASSLEVGRYTF.

The rearrangement uses TRBV2 and TRBJ1-4; D may be TRBD1 (5 bases). The CDR3 loop spans 13 amino acids. Germline V CDR1 and CDR2: SNHLY, FYNNEI. With 8 bases removed from V and 5 bases from J, the gap between germline ends came to 12 bases. The CDR3 region has the DNA TGTGCCAGCGAGGCAGGGTGGAATGAAAAACTGTTTTTT. Amino acids: CASEAGWNEKLFF.

V is TRBV5-1 and J is TRBJ1-3; D is uncertain. Germline CDR1 reads SGHRS; CDR2 reads YFSETQ. Trimming pared 4 bases from V and 2 bases from J, leaving 19 bases between. The CDR3 contains 17 residues. In DNA, the CDR3 is TGCGCCAGCAGCCCTACCCGGCTAAGGGCTACTGGAAACACCATATATTTT. It is translated as CASSPTRLRATGNTIYF. Full variable domain (missing parts from reference TRBV5-1 and TRBJ1-3): KAGVTQTPRYLIKTRGQQVTLSCSPISGHRSVSWYQQTPGQGLQFLFEYFSETQRNKGNFPGRFSGRQFSNSRSEMNVSTLELGDSALYLCASSPTRLRATGNTIYFGEGSWLTVV.

The chain carries TRBV28 and TRBJ1-2; D possibly corresponds to TRBD1 (5 bases). Germline V gene data show CDR1 as MDHEN and CDR2 as SYDVKM. V was cut by 6 bases and J by 7 bases, with 15 bases left in between. The CDR3 extends over 13 amino acids. CDR3 loop: CASRAPGPSGYTF. Written as DNA, the CDR3 is TGTGCCAGCAGGGCCCCGGGACCCTCTGGCTACACCTTC.

The chain recombines TRBV5-8 with TRBJ1-2; weak D call: TRBD1 (5 bases). Germline V gives CDR1 SGHTS, CDR2 YDEGEE. CDR3 length: 15 residues. V was trimmed by 3 bases and J by 4 bases, leaving 16 bases between them. The CDR3 region is CASSWRQGKGYGYTF. The CDR3 region has the DNA TGTGCCAGCAGCTGGAGGCAGGGAAAGGGCTATGGCTACACCTTC.

The J gene is TRBJ1-3, the V gene TRBV9, with D possibly being TRBD1 (6 bases). CDR3 size: 17 residues. V was trimmed by 3 bases and J by 0 bases, leaving 16 bases between them. Germline V lookup: CDR1 SGDLS, CDR2 YYNGEE. This chain's CDR3 is CASSAGGGGFSGNTIYF. The DNA for the CDR3 is TGTGCCAGCAGCGCCGGCGGGGGGGGCTTCTCTGGAAACACCATATATTTT.

The chain combines TRBV12-5 with TRBJ1-1; 10 nucleotides align to TRBD1. Germline loops: CDR1 LGHNT, CDR2 FRNRAP. V shed 0 bases and J 5 bases; nucleotides not matched to a gene: 9. The CDR3 consists of 17 residues. Here the CDR3 DNA reads TGTGCTAGTGGTTTGGTACGGGGGACAGGGGTCAAAACTGAAGCTTTCTTT. Amino acid sequence: CASGLVRGTGVKTEAFF.

The chain employs TRBV5-6 and TRBJ2-5, with 9 bases fitting TRBD2. The CDR3 totals 14 residues. The V gene's germline CDR1 is SGHDT and CDR2 YYEEEE. With 4 bases clipped from V and 5 bases from J, the junction kept 6 bases outside the gene matches. Here the CDR3 reads CASSPGLAFETQYF. The CDR3 nucleotides are TGTGCCAGCAGCCCGGGACTAGCCTTTGAGACCCAGTACTTC.

This sequence joins TRBV7-2 and TRBJ2-5; no reliable D call. This CDR3 is 14 amino acids long. Per germline, CDR1 SGHTA and CDR2 FQGNSA. V gave up 3 bases and J gave up 0 bases, with 8 bases separating them. The CDR3 nucleotides are TGTGCCAGCAGCTTCGACCTAAACCAAGAGACCCAGTACTTC. Protein product: CASSFDLNQETQYF.

This clone turned up a few times. The chain is built from TRBV25-1 and TRBJ1-5; tentatively, D is TRBD1 (5 bases). Trimming left V 8 bases short and J 7 bases short, with 18 bases between. Germline V gene data show CDR1 as MGHDK and CDR2 as SYGVNS. This CDR3 region has 14 residues. CDR3 DNA sequence: TGTGCCAGCTCGCCCAGGGAGATTCGACAGCCCCAGCATTTT. As protein: CASSPREIRQPQHF. The variable domain in full, completed from reference TRBV25-1 and TRBJ1-5, reads EADIYQTPRYLVIGTGKKITLECSQTMGHDKMYWYQQDPGMELHLIHYSYGVNSTEKGDLSSESTVSRIRTEHFPLTLESARPSHTSQYLCASSPREIRQPQHFGDGTRLSIL.

Details on this clone: The junction departs from germline at one end; a sequencing error may be responsible. The rearrangement uses TRBV10-3 and TRBJ2-6; no clear D. Germline values: CDR1 ENHRY, CDR2 SYGVKD. CDR3 length equals 13 residues. CDR3 in DNA: TGTGCCCTCAGGTCCCCTGGGGCCAACGTCCTGACTTTC. Its protein product is CALRSPGANVLTF.

The chain recombines TRBV11-3 with TRBJ2-2, with D tentatively TRBD1 (7 bases). There are 17 residues in the CDR3. Looked up from germline, CDR1 is SGHNT and CDR2 is YENEEA. Trimming shortened V by 4 bases and J by 4 bases, and 19 bases separated the two germline ends. CDR3 amino acids: CASSYPAPGGGTGELFF. For the CDR3, the DNA is TGTGCCAGCAGCTACCCGGCTCCAGGGGGAGGCACCGGGGAGCTGTTTTTT.